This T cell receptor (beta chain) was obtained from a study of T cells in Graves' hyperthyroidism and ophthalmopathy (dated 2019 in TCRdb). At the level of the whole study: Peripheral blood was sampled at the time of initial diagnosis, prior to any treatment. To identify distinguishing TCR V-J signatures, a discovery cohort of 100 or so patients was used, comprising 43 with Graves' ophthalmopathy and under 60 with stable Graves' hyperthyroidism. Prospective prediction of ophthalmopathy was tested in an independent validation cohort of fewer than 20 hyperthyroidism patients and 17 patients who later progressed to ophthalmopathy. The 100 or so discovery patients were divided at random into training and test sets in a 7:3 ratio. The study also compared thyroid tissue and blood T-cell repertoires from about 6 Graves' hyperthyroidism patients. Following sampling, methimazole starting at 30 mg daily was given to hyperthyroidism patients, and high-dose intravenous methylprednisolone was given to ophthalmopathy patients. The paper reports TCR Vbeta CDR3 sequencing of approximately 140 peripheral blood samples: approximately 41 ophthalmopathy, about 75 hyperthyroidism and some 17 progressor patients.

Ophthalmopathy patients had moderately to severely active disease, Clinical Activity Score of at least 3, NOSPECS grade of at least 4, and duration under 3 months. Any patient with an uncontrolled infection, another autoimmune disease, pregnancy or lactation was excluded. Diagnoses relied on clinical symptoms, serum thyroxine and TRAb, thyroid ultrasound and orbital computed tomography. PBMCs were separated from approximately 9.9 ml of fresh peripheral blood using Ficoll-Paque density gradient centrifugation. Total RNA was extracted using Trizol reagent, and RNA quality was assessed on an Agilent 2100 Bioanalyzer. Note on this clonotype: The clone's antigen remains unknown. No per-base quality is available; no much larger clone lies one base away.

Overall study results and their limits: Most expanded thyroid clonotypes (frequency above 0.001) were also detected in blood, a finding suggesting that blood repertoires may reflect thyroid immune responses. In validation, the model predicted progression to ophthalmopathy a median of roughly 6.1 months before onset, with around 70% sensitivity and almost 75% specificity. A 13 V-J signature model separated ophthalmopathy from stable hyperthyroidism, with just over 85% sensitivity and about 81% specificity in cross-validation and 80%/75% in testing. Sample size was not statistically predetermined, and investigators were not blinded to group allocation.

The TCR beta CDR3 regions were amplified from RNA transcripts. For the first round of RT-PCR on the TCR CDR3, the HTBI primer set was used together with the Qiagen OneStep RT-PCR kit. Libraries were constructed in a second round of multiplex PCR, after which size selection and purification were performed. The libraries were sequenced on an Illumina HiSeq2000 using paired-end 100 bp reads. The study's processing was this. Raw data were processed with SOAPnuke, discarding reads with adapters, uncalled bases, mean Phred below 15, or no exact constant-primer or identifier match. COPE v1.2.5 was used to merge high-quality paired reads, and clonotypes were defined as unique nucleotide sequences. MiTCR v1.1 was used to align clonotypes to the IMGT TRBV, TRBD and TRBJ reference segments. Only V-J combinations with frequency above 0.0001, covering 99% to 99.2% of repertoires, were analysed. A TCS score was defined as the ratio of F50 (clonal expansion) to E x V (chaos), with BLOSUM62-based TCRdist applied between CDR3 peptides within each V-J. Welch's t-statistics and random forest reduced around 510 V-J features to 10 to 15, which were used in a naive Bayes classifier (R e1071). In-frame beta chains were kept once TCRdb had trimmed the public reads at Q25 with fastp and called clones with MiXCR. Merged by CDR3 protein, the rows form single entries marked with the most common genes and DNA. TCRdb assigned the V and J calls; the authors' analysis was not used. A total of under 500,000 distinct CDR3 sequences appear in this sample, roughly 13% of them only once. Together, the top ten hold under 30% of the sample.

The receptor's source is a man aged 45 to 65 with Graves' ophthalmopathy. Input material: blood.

The nucleotide sequence is TGCAGCGCCGGACAGGGGGGAGATACGCAGTATTTT. This sequence encodes CSAGQGGDTQYF. This receptor chain uses TRBV29-1 and TRBJ2-3; 10 of the junction bases match TRBD1. V is pruned by 7 bases and J by 5 bases, leaving 3 bases of the junction without a gene match. From the germline V gene, CDR1 is SQVTM and CDR2 is ANQGSEA. The CDR3 measures 12 amino acids from cysteine to phenylalanine. Only CDR3 DNA remains: 36 bases, in frame from the first base.